The 29 T cell receptor beta chains below were found in one sample sequenced in a study of blood T cell repertoires in COVID-19. Assay: immunoSEQ multiplex PCR; the TCRdb copy retains only in-frame clones and omits some. The sample lists 200,000 or so clones, roughly 90% occurring once. The sample consisted of PBMCs or T cells enriched from blood (not recorded which). Receptor source: a woman aged 25 to 39 who had recovered from COVID-19.

The chain recombines TRBV7-9 with TRBJ1-2, with a weak D call TRBD1 (6 bases). Trimming shortened V by 3 bases and J by 6 bases, and 11 bases separated the two germline ends. Germline V lookup: CDR1 SEHNR, CDR2 FQNEAQ (reference sequence). The CDR3 covers 13 residues. CDR3 nucleotide sequence: TGTGCCAGCAGCTTTGTGGGGGCGGATGGCTACACCTTC. Translated, it gives CASSFVGADGYTF.

V gene TRBV18 combines with J gene TRBJ1-3; unclear D gene. Germline-derived CDR1 and CDR2 are KGHSH and LQKENI. V dropped 2 bases and J dropped 0 bases, with 5 bases sitting between them. This CDR3 is built from 14 residues. The CDR3 DNA reads as TGTGCCAGCTCACCAACGGGCTCTGGAAACACCATATATTTT. Its translation is CASSPTGSGNTIYF. Using reference TRBV18 and TRBJ1-3 for the parts outside the CDR3, the full variable domain is NAGVMQNPRHLVRRRGQEARLRCSPMKGHSHVYWYRQLPEEGLKFMVYLQKENIIDESGMPKERFSAEFPKEGPSILRIQQVVRGDSAAYFCASSPTGSGNTIYFGEGSWLTVV.

This chain links TRBV28 with TRBJ1-6; D is unclear. Per the germline V gene, CDR1 is MDHEN and CDR2 is SYDVKM. Trimming pared 7 bases from V and 2 bases from J, leaving 9 bases between. The CDR3 length is 14 residues. The CDR3 region is CASIAAAYNSPLHF. CDR3 nucleotides: TGTGCCAGCATAGCGGCTGCCTATAATTCACCCCTCCACTTT. Variable domain in full (rest from reference TRBV28 and TRBJ1-6): DVKVTQSSRYLVKRTGEKVFLECVQDMDHENMFWYRQDPGLGLRLIYFSYDVKMKEKGDIPEGYSVSREKKERFSLILESASTNQTSMYLCASIAAAYNSPLHFGNGTRLTVT.

The genes are TRBV6-1 and TRBJ2-7; no reliable D call. Per germline, CDR1 MNHNS and CDR2 SASEGT. V lost 1 base and J 1 base, leaving 5 bases between the germline ends. CDR3 length: 13 residues. The DNA for the CDR3 is TGTGCCAGCAGTGAAGGAGATTCCTACGAGCAGTACTTC. Amino acid sequence: CASSEGDSYEQYF.

This chain connects TRBV25-1 to TRBJ1-1; 8 bases are a match to TRBD1. The CDR3 consists of 13 residues. V shed 6 bases and J 5 bases; nucleotides not matched to a gene: 5. In germline, CDR1 is MGHDK, CDR2 SYGVNS. The CDR3 is CASRDRGGTEAFF. CDR3 DNA: TGTGCCAGCAGAGACAGGGGAGGTACTGAAGCTTTCTTT.

J is TRBJ1-1 and V is TRBV4-2; D is uncertain. V was shortened by 1 base and J by 4 bases, with 7 bases between the two germline ends. In germline, CDR1 is LGHNA, CDR2 YNFKEQ. This CDR3 contains 13 residues. CDR3 nucleotides: TGTGCCAGCAGCCAAGTTCCGTTCACTGAAGCTTTCTTT. Amino acid sequence: CASSQVPFTEAFF.

The chain has TRBV7-2 and TRBJ2-7; 13 bases match TRBD2. Per the germline V gene, CDR1 is SGHTA and CDR2 is FQGNSA. The J segment lost 7 bases and the V segment lost 6 bases, leaving 12 bases of the junction unmatched. This CDR3 is 16 amino acids long. The CDR3 sequence: CASSVTGTSGVGEQYF. The CDR3 bases are TGTGCCAGCAGTGTAACCGGGACTAGCGGGGTCGGGGAGCAGTACTTC.

The rearrangement links TRBV5-1 to TRBJ1-1, with 9 positions matching TRBD1. CDR3 size: 17 residues. Germline V gives CDR1 SGHRS, CDR2 YFSETQ. After removal of 4 bases from V and 0 bases from J, the junction contained 10 bases not matched to a gene. This CDR3 reads CASSAPGTGRLNTEAFF. CDR3 DNA: TGCGCCAGCAGCGCGCCCGGGACAGGGCGACTGAACACTGAAGCTTTCTTT.

The chain carries TRBV19 and TRBJ2-5; possible D gene TRBD2, 7 bases. This CDR3 is built from 16 residues. Germline-derived CDR1 and CDR2 are LNHDA and SQIVND (reference sequence). Trimming shortened V by 2 bases and J by 5 bases, and 18 bases separated the two germline ends. CDR3 DNA: TGTGCCAGTAGTATACAAGGGGGGGGCGGTGGGGAGACCCAGTACTTC. Translating it yields CASSIQGGGGGETQYF.

There are many counts of this clone. The CDR3 DNA is TGTGCCAGCAACAGACAGGGCTCCTACAATGAGCAGTTCTTC. Translating it yields CASNRQGSYNEQFF. The chain has TRBV25-1 and TRBJ2-1; TRBD1 matches at 7 bases. The junction had 3 bases not matched to a gene; V was cut back by 7 bases and J by 0 bases. Germline V CDR1 and CDR2: MGHDK, SYGVNS. The CDR3 is 14 residues long. The whole variable domain, remainder taken from reference TRBV25-1 and TRBJ2-1, is EADIYQTPRYLVIGTGKKITLECSQTMGHDKMYWYQQDPGMELHLIHYSYGVNSTEKGDLSSESTVSRIRTEHFPLTLESARPSHTSQYLCASNRQGSYNEQFFGPGTRLTVL.

The chain couples TRBV5-1 to TRBJ1-6, with TRBD1 matching over 7 bases. Unmatched junction bases numbered 10, after V lost 4 bases and J lost 9 bases. The CDR3 contains 15 residues. Germline CDR1 reads SGHRS; CDR2 reads YFSETQ. CDR3 loop: CASSREGQIPSPLHF. CDR3 coding DNA: TGCGCCAGCAGCCGTGAGGGACAGATTCCTTCACCCCTCCACTTT.

This clone was counted between two and nine times. This rearrangement joins TRBV4-3 to TRBJ1-2, with 7 bases matching TRBD1. The germline V gene has CDR1 LGHNA and CDR2 YSLEER. The CDR3 contains 14 residues. The V gene end was trimmed by 0 bases and the J gene end by 8 bases; junction bases not matched to a gene: 6. CDR3 nucleotide sequence: TGCGCCAGCAGCCAAGAAACAGGGGTCGGGGGCTACACCTTC. It translates to CASSQETGVGGYTF.

The chain employs TRBV4-1 and TRBJ2-7; D is possibly TRBD2 (6 bases). V lost 0 bases and J 0 bases, leaving 21 bases between the germline ends. This CDR3 spans 19 amino acids. Germline V gene lookup returns CDR1 MGHRA and CDR2 YSYEKL. The CDR3 sequence is CASSQELGDSRESSYEQYF. The CDR3 DNA reads as TGCGCCAGCAGCCAAGAGCTGGGGGACTCACGCGAGAGCTCCTACGAGCAGTACTTC.

V and J are TRBV5-1 and TRBJ1-5; TRBD1 matches 7 bases. This CDR3 has 14 amino acids. Looked up from germline, CDR1 is SGHRS and CDR2 is YFSETQ. The V and J ends lost 5 bases and 2 bases, in that order; junction bases with no gene match: 4. CDR3 DNA: TGCGCCAGCAGTTTTACAGGGGGCAATCAGCCCCAGCATTTT. Translating gives CASSFTGGNQPQHF. Full variable domain (remainder filled in from reference TRBV5-1 and TRBJ1-5): KAGVTQTPRYLIKTRGQQVTLSCSPISGHRSVSWYQQTPGQGLQFLFEYFSETQRNKGNFPGRFSGRQFSNSRSEMNVSTLELGDSALYLCASSFTGGNQPQHFGDGTRLSIL.

This chain joins TRBV7-2 and TRBJ2-5; 14 bases map to TRBD2. Germline V gene data show CDR1 as SGHTA and CDR2 as FQGNSA. V lost 5 bases to trimming and J lost 0 bases; unmatched junction nucleotides: 8. This CDR3 spans 18 amino acids. The CDR3 DNA is TGTGCCAGCAGCCACCGGACTAGCGGGGGGATATACCAAGAGACCCAGTACTTC. This sequence encodes CASSHRTSGGIYQETQYF. The complete variable domain, with remaining parts taken from reference TRBV7-2 and TRBJ2-5, reads GAGVSQSPSNKVTEKGKDVELRCDPISGHTALYWYRQSLGQGLEFLIYFQGNSAPDKSGLPSDRFSAERTGGSVSTLTIQRTQQEDSAVYLCASSHRTSGGIYQETQYFGPGTRLLVL.

This chain joins TRBV29-1 and TRBJ1-1; 9 nucleotides agree with TRBD1. The trim removed 3 bases at V and 4 bases at J, leaving 3 bases unmatched. The CDR3 is made up of 13 amino acids. CDR1 and CDR2 (germline): SQVTM, ANQGSEA. CDR3 sequence (DNA): TGCAGCGTTGATCGGGGACAGGGCACTGAAGCTTTCTTT. It is translated as CSVDRGQGTEAFF.

This clone was counted many times. The CDR3 spells CASSPTLRQNYGYTF. The DNA for the CDR3 is TGTGCCAGCAGCCCCACTCTCAGGCAAAACTATGGCTACACCTTC. The chain carries TRBV4-2 and TRBJ1-2; no reliable D call. The CDR3 length is 15 residues. V gave up 4 bases and J gave up 2 bases, with 14 bases separating them. Per germline, CDR1 LGHNA and CDR2 YNFKEQ.

The chain carries TRBV9 and TRBJ2-7; unclear D gene. Trimming took 0 bases from V and 2 from J, leaving 9 bases between them. CDR1 and CDR2 (germline): SGDLS, YYNGEE. The CDR3 consists of 14 residues. The CDR3: CASSVASVTYEQYF. In DNA, the CDR3 is TGTGCCAGCAGCGTAGCGAGCGTTACCTACGAGCAGTACTTC.

J is TRBJ1-1 and V is TRBV5-1, with D possibly being TRBD1 (6 bases). Germline loops: CDR1 SGHRS, CDR2 YFSETQ. The CDR3 is made up of 12 amino acids. V was cut by 4 bases and J by 6 bases, with 10 bases left in between. CDR3 bases: TGCGCCAGCAGCGTGACAGGTTCTGAAGCTTTCTTT. Residues: CASSVTGSEAFF.

This rearrangement joins TRBV12-3 or TRBV12-4 to TRBJ1-2; no clear D gene. The V gene lost 3 bases and the J gene lost 2 bases, with 7 bases spanning the gap. The CDR3 runs 13 residues. CDR3 protein: CASSFSGNYGYTF. The DNA of the CDR3 is TGTGCCAGCAGTTTTTCGGGGAACTATGGCTACACCTTC.

The chain combines TRBV7-9 with TRBJ1-2; D perhaps matches TRBD1 (6 bases). Trimming took off 4 bases at V and 4 bases at J, with 19 bases between the two ends. This CDR3 region has 16 residues. Germline V gene sequence: CDR1 SEHNR, CDR2 FQNEAQ (reference sequence). The CDR3 reads CASSSAPGDRVYGYTF. The CDR3 DNA sequence: TGTGCCAGCAGCTCAGCCCCAGGGGATCGGGTCTATGGCTACACCTTC.

This chain uses TRBV7-3 with TRBJ1-6; a weak D match, TRBD1 (6 bases). Germline lookup yields CDR1 SGHTA and CDR2 FQGTGA. Trimming left V 5 bases short and J 5 bases short, with 13 bases between. This CDR3 has 15 residues. The CDR3 DNA reads as TGTGCCAGCAGCCTGACAGGCGGTGATAATTCACCCCTCCACTTT. Protein product: CASSLTGGDNSPLHF.

V gene TRBV15 combines with J gene TRBJ2-1; D is uncertain. Trimming pared 0 bases from V and 8 bases from J, leaving 8 bases between. There are 13 residues in the CDR3. CDR1 is LNHNV and CDR2 is YYDKDF in the germline V gene (reference sequence). Here the CDR3 reads CATSRDPRDEQFF. In DNA, the CDR3 is TGTGCCACCAGCAGAGATCCCCGAGATGAGCAGTTCTTC.

The chain employs TRBV11-3 and TRBJ2-1; no firm D call. Trimming removed 2 bases from V and 6 bases from J, with 8 bases in between. Per germline, CDR1 SGHNT and CDR2 YENEEA. The CDR3 runs 13 residues. The CDR3 DNA is TGTGCCAGCAGCTTACCGGGTCTCAATGAGCAGTTCTTC. Its translation: CASSLPGLNEQFF.

The count of this clone is one. The rearrangement uses TRBV15 and TRBJ1-5, with TRBD1 matching over 8 bases. The germline gives CDR1 LNHNV, CDR2 YYDKDF (reference sequence). With V trimmed by 0 bases and J by 11 bases, 15 bases remained unmatched. The CDR3 is 17 residues long. The CDR3 DNA follows: TGTGCCACCAGCAGAGATCGAGTAGGACAGGGTTCAGGGGCCCAGCATTTT. It is translated as CATSRDRVGQGSGAQHF.

This chain joins TRBV10-1 and TRBJ1-6, with D possibly TRBD1 on 5 matching bases. V was clipped by 9 bases and J by 10 bases, with 16 bases between them. Germline V gives CDR1 WNHNN, CDR2 SYGVQD (reference sequence). The CDR3 is 13 amino acids. The CDR3 DNA reads TGCGCCAGACGGGGGATTTATGGGTCACCCCTCCACTTT. Protein sequence: CARRGIYGSPLHF.

The rearrangement joins TRBV7-3 to TRBJ1-1, with D perhaps matching TRBD1 (5 bases). Germline values: CDR1 SGHTA, CDR2 FQGTGA. This CDR3 contains 14 residues. V gave up 4 bases and J gave up 6 bases, with 15 bases separating them. CDR3 protein: CASSSNSDSSEAFF. The DNA of the CDR3 is TGTGCCAGCAGCTCCAACTCAGACAGTTCTGAAGCTTTCTTT. Complete variable domain (other parts from reference TRBV7-3 and TRBJ1-1): GAGVSQTPSNKVTEKGKYVELRCDPISGHTALYWYRQSLGQGPEFLIYFQGTGAADDSGLPNDRFFAVRPEGSVSTLKIQRTERGDSAVYLCASSSNSDSSEAFFGQGTRLTVV.

The V and J genes are TRBV4-3 and TRBJ1-2; TRBD1 agrees at 7 bases. After removal of 0 bases from V and 4 bases from J, the junction contained 5 bases not matched to a gene. CDR1 is LGHNA and CDR2 is YSLEER in the germline V gene. The length of the CDR3 is 15 residues. The CDR3 DNA follows: TGCGCCAGCAGCCAAGACTCCGGGACAGCCTATGGCTACACCTTC. It yields the protein CASSQDSGTAYGYTF.

About this clone itself: Other DNA sequences from this sample encode an identical CDR3 as well. This chain uses TRBV7-3 with TRBJ2-3; 11 bases map to TRBD1. With 5 bases clipped from V and 3 bases from J, the junction kept 4 bases outside the gene matches. CDR3 length: 15 residues. Per the germline V gene, CDR1 is SGHTA and CDR2 is FQGTGA. The CDR3 coding sequence is TGTGCCAGCAGCCTAGGACAGGGGGCTACAGATACGCAGTATTTT. Its translation is CASSLGQGATDTQYF.